A selection of T cell receptor beta chains follows, all from one sample in a study of shared clonotypes between healthy human individuals. Using immunoSEQ multiplex PCR, the repertoire was profiled, and TCRdb retains in-frame clones only, with some absent. The data show around 2.1 million clones, about 93% seen once. Sequencing used naive CD8+ T cells from PBMCs. These receptors came from a man aged 18 to 30 in good health. Some clones in this sample may be carry-over from other donors' samples. CDR3s include the opening cysteine and the closing phenylalanine or tryptophan. Clone size is not always given. Where it is, it says once, few, many or a class for expanded clones.

TRBV4-2,NA,TRBJ2-7,CASSGLAGSYEQYF
TRBV2,NA,TRBJ1-5,CASRQEYSNQPQHF
TRBV6-1,NA,TRBJ2-1,CASSLPRASANEQFF
TRBV5-1,NA,TRBJ2-7,CASSWEYRDRGHEQYF
TRBV9,NA,TRBJ2-2,CASSVGGSGELFF
TRBV27,NA,TRBJ1-4,CASSPDRVEKLFF
TRBV12-5,NA,TRBJ1-1,CASGIDRGAEAFF
TRBV19,NA,TRBJ1-5,CASSIDLSQPQHF
TRBV9,NA,TRBJ2-7,CASSTSTGSYEQYF
TRBV19,NA,TRBJ1-1,CASSEAGTEAFF
TRBV5-4,once,TRBJ2-2,CASSFTTGELFF
TRBV28,NA,TRBJ2-7,CASSLRQEGAYEQYF
TRBV5-4,NA,TRBJ2-3,CASSLKRESTDTQYF
TRBV7-2,NA,TRBJ2-1,CASSLGAGVHEQFF
TRBV19,NA,TRBJ1-1,CASSIRGVNTEAFF
TRBV9,NA,TRBJ2-1,CASSLGGQGSHEQFF
TRBV29-1,NA,TRBJ1-1,CSVTGDVRNTEAFF
TRBV9,NA,TRBJ1-1,CASSSSPWTQGAFF
TRBV4-1,NA,TRBJ2-1,CASSQLRGGASSYNEQFF
TRBV12-5,once,TRBJ1-1,CAGASVGGGTEAFF
TRBV7-9,NA,TRBJ2-5,CASSLGFVESRAETQYF
TRBV25-1,NA,TRBJ2-6,CASSDTGPGANVLTF
TRBV19,NA,TRBJ2-5,CASSMKTGGQETQYF
TRBV10-3,NA,TRBJ2-7,CAISSGSSYEQYF
TRBV5-6,NA,TRBJ1-1,CASSSGAAEAFF
TRBV19,NA,TRBJ1-3,CASSISGAPGNTIYF
TRBV19,NA,TRBJ2-2,CASTGGTGELFF
TRBV29-1,NA,TRBJ2-3,CSVSGGGSTDTQYF
TRBV9,NA,TRBJ1-2,CASSGPRASAYGYTF
TRBV28,NA,TRBJ1-3,CASSSPLLGAGNTIYF
TRBV11-2,NA,TRBJ2-2,CASSRTSARGSTGELFF
TRBV28,once,TRBJ2-7,CASSLAILGTGGTYEQYF
TRBV2,NA,TRBJ2-3,CASSGLLGVSDTQYF
TRBV7-6,once,TRBJ2-7,CASSLIQGPYEQYF
TRBV27,NA,TRBJ1-5,CASSSTGGTNQPQHF
TRBV27,NA,TRBJ2-6,CASGPGANVLTF
TRBV11-2,NA,TRBJ1-2,CAIRQGDRYGYTF
TRBV27,once,TRBJ1-3,CASSPGVPGNTIYF
TRBV19,NA,TRBJ2-7,CASSIVVFGGEQYF
TRBV11-2,NA,TRBJ2-3,CASSLAVPTDTQYF
TRBV19,NA,TRBJ1-5,CASSMGLRDRDLYSNQPQHF
TRBV30,NA,TRBJ2-2,CAWSEGGRFLYGELFF
TRBV4-1,NA,TRBJ2-7,CASSQPYPGLAGAISGYEQYF
TRBV9,NA,TRBJ2-3,CASSVGRQGPASATDTQYF
TRBV11-3,NA,TRBJ2-2,CASSSRHNLNTGELFF
TRBV7-9,NA,TRBJ2-1,CASSDRGTGSNEQFF
TRBV5-6,NA,TRBJ2-3,CASSLGLAGLTDTQYF
TRBV27,NA,TRBJ1-4,CASSLGRDTEKLFF
TRBV25-1,NA,TRBJ1-6,CASSGWERGMDSPLHF
TRBV12-5,NA,TRBJ1-2,CASGSVEGAAGTYGYTF
TRBV7-6,once,TRBJ2-7,CASSLVVVRATYEQYF
TRBV15,once,TRBJ1-4,CATSNRGNEKLFF
TRBV9,once,TRBJ2-1,CASSPADLYNEQFF